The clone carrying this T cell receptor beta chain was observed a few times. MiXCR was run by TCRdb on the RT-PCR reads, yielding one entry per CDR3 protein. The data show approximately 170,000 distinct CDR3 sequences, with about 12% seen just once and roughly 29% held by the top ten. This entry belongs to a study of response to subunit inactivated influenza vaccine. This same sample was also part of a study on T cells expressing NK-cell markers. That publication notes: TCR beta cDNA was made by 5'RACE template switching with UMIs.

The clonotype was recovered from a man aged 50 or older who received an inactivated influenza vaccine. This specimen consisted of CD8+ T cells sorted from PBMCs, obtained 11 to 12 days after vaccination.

This CDR3 reads CASSTRGGLETQYF. As DNA, the CDR3 is TGTGCCAGCAGCACTCGGGGGGGCCTGGAGACCCAGTACTTC. The chain couples TRBV12-3 or TRBV12-4 to TRBJ2-5; TRBD2 aligns across 8 bases. CDR3 length: 14 amino acids. V dropped 6 bases and J dropped 5; count of bases not matched to a gene: 8.